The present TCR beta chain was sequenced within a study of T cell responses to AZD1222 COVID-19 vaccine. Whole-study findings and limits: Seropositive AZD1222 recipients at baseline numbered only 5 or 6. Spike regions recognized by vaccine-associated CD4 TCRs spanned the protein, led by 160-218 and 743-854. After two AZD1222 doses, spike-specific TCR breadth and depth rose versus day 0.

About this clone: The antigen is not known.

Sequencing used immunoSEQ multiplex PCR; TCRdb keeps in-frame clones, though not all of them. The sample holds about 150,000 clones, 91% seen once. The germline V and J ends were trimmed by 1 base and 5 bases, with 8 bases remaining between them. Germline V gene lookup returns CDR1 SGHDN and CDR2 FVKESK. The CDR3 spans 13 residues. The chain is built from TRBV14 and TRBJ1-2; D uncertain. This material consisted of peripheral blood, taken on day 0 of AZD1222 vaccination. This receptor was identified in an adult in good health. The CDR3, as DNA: TGTGCCAGCAGCCAAGCCCAATATTATGGCTACACCTTC. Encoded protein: CASSQAQYYGYTF.